The clone carrying this TCR beta chain was detected a few times. The data stem from a study of blood T cell repertoires in COVID-19. Generated by immunoSEQ multiplex PCR, the TCRdb table keeps only in-frame clones and is missing some. The table shows roughly 250,000 clones, with about 82% occurring only once. Looked up from germline, CDR1 is SNHLY and CDR2 is FYNNEI. Trimming took 6 bases from V and 2 from J, leaving 10 bases between them. There are 13 residues in the CDR3. Participants spanned ages about 18 to 100 years and resided in 24 US areas. Allocation to cohorts depended on clinical history reported by the participants.

The origin of this receptor is a woman in her forties or fifties who had recovered from COVID-19. The sequenced material came from PBMCs or T cells enriched from blood (not recorded which). The chain uses TRBV2 and TRBJ1-2; a possible D gene is TRBD1 (5 bases). The CDR3 DNA is TGTGCCAGCAGCGCCGACAGCAACTATGGCTACACCTTC. Amino acid sequence: CASSADSNYGYTF.